The entry that follows covers one T cell receptor beta chain sequence. The CDR3 runs to 11 residues. Germline CDR1 is SGHRS and CDR2 is YFSETQ. Trimming left V 6 bases short and J 6 bases short, with 10 bases between. This sample is part of a study of T-cell reconstitution after alpha-beta-depleted transplantation in children. The TCRbeta library incorporated unique molecular identifiers. TCRdb used MiXCR to reprocess the PCR reads, holding one entry per CDR3 protein. The sample consists of around 400,000 distinct CDR3 sequences, roughly 10% of them appearing once. The TCR sequence derives from a human donor who donated a stem cell graft to a child with acute myeloid leukemia. V usage is TRBV5-1 and J usage is TRBJ2-7; TRBD2 might be the D (5 bases). This sample comprised PBMCs from the stem cell graft donor, obtained from the stem cell graft. The CDR3 is CASTLAGEQYF. The CDR3 DNA follows: TGCGCCAGCACCCTGGCGGGCGAGCAGTACTTC.